This passage covers 8 T cell receptor beta chains from one sample sequenced in a study of blood T cell repertoires in COVID-19. The repertoire was sequenced with immunoSEQ multiplex PCR; TCRdb's copy has only in-frame clones and lacks some. This repertoire shows about 160,000 clones, about four fifths found once; its top ten account for 8.1%. Material for sequencing was peripheral blood. The receptor source for this set is a woman aged 60-75 years with COVID-19, enrolled during active disease.

The J gene is TRBJ2-4, the V gene TRBV7-2, with 7 bases fitting TRBD1. V lost 2 bases, J lost 0 bases, and 4 bases stayed unmatched. The germline V gene encodes CDR1 SGHTA and CDR2 FQGNSA. This CDR3 spans 16 amino acids. The DNA for the CDR3 is TGTGCCAGCAGCTTAAGTGGGACAGTAGCCAAAAACATTCAGTACTTC. Its translation: CASSLSGTVAKNIQYF.

This chain links TRBV27 with TRBJ1-2, with D perhaps matching TRBD1 (6 bases). The CDR3 sequence is 16 residues long. V lost 7 bases and J 0 bases, leaving 18 bases between the germline ends. Germline V gene lookup returns CDR1 MNHEY and CDR2 SMNVEV (reference sequence). CDR3 loop: CASKRTGRVTNYGYTF. The CDR3 DNA sequence: TGTGCCAGCAAACGTACAGGGAGGGTTACTAACTATGGCTACACCTTC.

The V gene is TRBV7-2, the J gene TRBJ2-2; 7 bases map to TRBD2. The CDR3 totals 16 residues. Germline loops: CDR1 SGHTA, CDR2 FQGNSA. J gave up 4 bases and V 0 bases, and 5 bases lay outside the gene matches. The CDR3 protein is CASSLALLAGTGELFF. The CDR3 coding sequence is TGTGCCAGCAGCTTAGCGCTTTTAGCGGGCACCGGGGAGCTGTTTTTT.

This clone was seen a handful of times. The gene calls are TRBV9 and TRBJ1-1; D is possibly TRBD1 (6 bases). Trimming took off 2 bases at V and 8 bases at J, with 13 bases between the two ends. The CDR3 is 13 amino acids. Looked up from germline, CDR1 is SGDLS and CDR2 is YYNGEE. The CDR3 region is CASSVVLGTEAFF. Here the CDR3 DNA reads TGTGCCAGCAGCGTGGTATTAGGGACAGAAGCTTTCTTT. Full variable domain (outside the CDR3, taken from reference TRBV9 and TRBJ1-1): DSGVTQTPKHLITATGQRVTLRCSPRSGDLSVYWYQQSLDQGLQFLIQYYNGEERAKGNILERFSAQQFPDLHSELNLSSLELGDSALYFCASSVVLGTEAFFGQGTRLTVV.

The chain joins TRBV18 to TRBJ2-5; 9 bases align to TRBD1. The ends lost 6 bases at V and 5 bases at J; junction bases unmatched: 10. CDR1 KGHSH and CDR2 LQKENI come from the germline V gene. The CDR3 totals 15 residues. CDR3 residues: CASSLLRDRDETQYF. DNA of the CDR3: TGTGCCAGCTCGCTCCTCCGGGACAGGGATGAGACCCAGTACTTC.

The rearrangement links TRBV6-5 to TRBJ1-1; 10 nucleotides match TRBD1. Germline-derived CDR1 and CDR2 are MNHEY and SVGAGI. Trimming at V came to 4 bases and at J to 6 bases, leaving 5 bases not matched to a gene. The length of the CDR3 is 14 residues. CDR3 amino acids: CASSLDRGKAEAFF. The CDR3, as DNA: TGTGCCAGCAGTTTGGACAGGGGGAAGGCTGAAGCTTTCTTT.

The chain links TRBV27 to TRBJ1-1; the match to TRBD1 covers 8 bases. V dropped 4 bases and J dropped 5; count of bases not matched to a gene: 3. The CDR3 has 13 amino acids. CDR1 is MNHEY and CDR2 is SMNVEV in the germline V gene (reference sequence). The DNA of the CDR3 is TGTGCCAGCAGTTGGGGGACAGGAACTGAAGCTTTCTTT. Protein sequence: CASSWGTGTEAFF.

The chain couples TRBV10-3 to TRBJ2-3; 12 nucleotides align to TRBD2. The CDR3 totals 17 residues. The trim removed 7 bases at V and 4 bases at J, leaving 12 bases unmatched. Germline CDR1 is ENHRY and CDR2 is SYGVKD. CDR3 in amino acids: CAITPNGLAGNADTQYF. The CDR3 DNA sequence: TGTGCCATCACTCCAAATGGACTAGCGGGAAATGCAGATACGCAGTATTTT.